This is a list of T cell receptor beta chains from one sample in a study of CXCR3-negative and CXCR3-positive naive CD8 T cells. Using the 5' RACE reads, TCRdb records one entry per CDR3 protein without DNA. This sample's table reports 100,000 to 150,000 distinct CDR3 sequences. Input material: naive CXCR3- CD8+ T cells from blood. The receptors come from a human donor in good health. Some clones in this sample may be carry-over from other donors' samples. Each CDR3 is given with its conserved first and last residue.

j_gene: TRBJ2-5; v_gene: TRBV7-9; CDR3aa: CASSSDPRETQYF
j_gene: TRBJ2-7; v_gene: TRBV5-6; CDR3aa: CATQGGQGASYEQYF
j_gene: TRBJ2-7; v_gene: TRBV18; CDR3aa: CASSPGSHSYEQYF
j_gene: TRBJ2-7; v_gene: TRBV7-8; CDR3aa: CASSIGDSYYEQYF
j_gene: TRBJ2-7; v_gene: TRBV28; CDR3aa: CASSLRQGQYEQYF
j_gene: TRBJ2-2; v_gene: TRBV20-1; CDR3aa: CSVTRDANTGELFF
j_gene: TRBJ2-1; v_gene: TRBV20-1; CDR3aa: CSARDLSSYNEQFF
j_gene: TRBJ2-7; v_gene: TRBV12-3/TRBV12-4; CDR3aa: CASSLPGQDYEQYF
j_gene: TRBJ2-1; v_gene: TRBV6-2/TRBV6-3; CDR3aa: CASSSPGDEQFF
j_gene: TRBJ2-5; v_gene: TRBV7-3; CDR3aa: CASSQTSGARGTQYF
j_gene: TRBJ2-1; v_gene: TRBV7-2; CDR3aa: CASTPDSSYNEQFF
j_gene: TRBJ2-1; v_gene: TRBV7-8; CDR3aa: CASSTRGGRNEQFF
j_gene: TRBJ2-1; v_gene: TRBV21-1; CDR3aa: CASSKAGGKSVDEQFF
j_gene: TRBJ2-7; v_gene: TRBV20-1; CDR3aa: CSAENRGLSHEQYF
j_gene: TRBJ1-2; v_gene: TRBV6-5; CDR3aa: CASSPRQGRIGGYTF
j_gene: TRBJ2-1; v_gene: TRBV5-4; CDR3aa: CASSLGGTVNEQFF
j_gene: TRBJ2-2; v_gene: TRBV6-5; CDR3aa: CASSFTEGELFF
j_gene: TRBJ2-7; v_gene: TRBV3-1; CDR3aa: CASSQDPGYEQYF
j_gene: TRBJ2-2; v_gene: TRBV29-1; CDR3aa: CSVSGRGNTGELFF
j_gene: TRBJ2-7; v_gene: TRBV20-1; CDR3aa: CSARGISGVPWEQYF
j_gene: TRBJ2-7; v_gene: TRBV7-9; CDR3aa: CASSATGTVYEQYF
j_gene: TRBJ2-3; v_gene: TRBV28; CDR3aa: CASSFSARPGEDTQYF
j_gene: TRBJ2-1; v_gene: TRBV7-9; CDR3aa: CAKTSGSSPYNEQFF
j_gene: TRBJ2-2; v_gene: TRBV7-6; CDR3aa: CASSLVVSGGALGELFF
j_gene: TRBJ1-5; v_gene: TRBV28; CDR3aa: CASSGNQPQHF
j_gene: TRBJ2-1; v_gene: TRBV29-1; CDR3aa: CSVGGARHPYNEQFF
j_gene: TRBJ2-7; v_gene: TRBV7-9; CDR3aa: CASSSETSGPSYEQYF
j_gene: TRBJ2-3; v_gene: TRBV10-3; CDR3aa: CAISESGGGADHTDTQYF
j_gene: TRBJ2-2; v_gene: TRBV7-2; CDR3aa: CASSWVDTGELFF
j_gene: TRBJ1-1; v_gene: TRBV7-6; CDR3aa: CASSYHLNTEAFF
j_gene: TRBJ2-3; v_gene: TRBV6-6; CDR3aa: CASSYPLAGSSTDTQYF
j_gene: TRBJ1-5; v_gene: TRBV21-1; CDR3aa: CASILQGSNQPQHF
j_gene: TRBJ2-3; v_gene: TRBV11-2; CDR3aa: CASSFDITARTDTQYF
j_gene: TRBJ2-7; v_gene: TRBV6-2/TRBV6-3; CDR3aa: CASTTGYEQYF
j_gene: TRBJ1-4; v_gene: TRBV4-1; CDR3aa: CASSQEPTGLTEKLFF
j_gene: TRBJ1-2; v_gene: TRBV6-6; CDR3aa: CASTLYGDRTYGYTF
j_gene: TRBJ2-3; v_gene: TRBV12-3/TRBV12-4; CDR3aa: CASSPNTDTQYF
j_gene: TRBJ2-7; v_gene: TRBV7-9; CDR3aa: CASSYPGQRSYEQYF
j_gene: TRBJ2-7; v_gene: TRBV7-8; CDR3aa: CASSLRGITYEQYF
j_gene: TRBJ2-1; v_gene: TRBV6-5; CDR3aa: CASSPRRPGNEQFF
j_gene: TRBJ2-7; v_gene: TRBV7-8; CDR3aa: CASSFIRQDYEQYF
j_gene: TRBJ1-1; v_gene: TRBV28; CDR3aa: CASEGVPATEAFF
j_gene: TRBJ1-1; v_gene: TRBV30; CDR3aa: CAWTGLGTANTEAFF
j_gene: TRBJ1-2; v_gene: TRBV7-9; CDR3aa: CASSSGTGGYGYTF
j_gene: TRBJ2-5; v_gene: TRBV7-6; CDR3aa: CASSSLQETQYF
j_gene: TRBJ2-1; v_gene: TRBV11-2; CDR3aa: CASSPAYGEQFF
j_gene: TRBJ2-1; v_gene: TRBV29-1; CDR3aa: CSVGASSYNEQFF
j_gene: TRBJ2-1; v_gene: TRBV6-5; CDR3aa: CASSVRGPGSYNEQFF
j_gene: TRBJ2-7; v_gene: TRBV9; CDR3aa: CASSVNPGGSGTPEQYF
j_gene: TRBJ2-7; v_gene: TRBV6-6; CDR3aa: CASSTSLESYEQYF